This T cell receptor beta chain was captured by sequencing in a study of metastatic and nonmetastatic thyroid tumors. Study in general: From malignant and benign thyroid patients, repertoires in blood and in tumor or nodule tissue were compared.

TCRdb recomputed clones from the PCR reads via MiXCR. The table records about 7,100 clones, approximately 37% of them present only once. By share of the sample, this clone is medium-sized. The antigen remains unidentified. Study-level results: Reports indicated that malignant thyroid tumors showed significantly higher TCR beta diversity than benign nodules did, in blood and tumor.

V was trimmed by 7 bases and J by 5 bases, leaving 15 bases between them. Germline loops: CDR1 SGHTA, CDR2 FQGNSA. The CDR3 has 13 amino acids. No patient had received any treatment before thyroid surgery. The receptor was isolated from a female donor with papillary thyroid cancer or a benign thyroid nodule (not recorded which). Some clones in this sample may be carry-over from other donors' samples. The gene calls are TRBV7-2 and TRBJ2-7; a weak D match, TRBD2 (6 bases). What was sequenced was adjacent normal tissue. The CDR3 loop reads CASTLWGGNEQYF. CDR3 sequence (DNA): TGTGCCAGCACCCTGTGGGGAGGAAACGAGCAGTACTTC.